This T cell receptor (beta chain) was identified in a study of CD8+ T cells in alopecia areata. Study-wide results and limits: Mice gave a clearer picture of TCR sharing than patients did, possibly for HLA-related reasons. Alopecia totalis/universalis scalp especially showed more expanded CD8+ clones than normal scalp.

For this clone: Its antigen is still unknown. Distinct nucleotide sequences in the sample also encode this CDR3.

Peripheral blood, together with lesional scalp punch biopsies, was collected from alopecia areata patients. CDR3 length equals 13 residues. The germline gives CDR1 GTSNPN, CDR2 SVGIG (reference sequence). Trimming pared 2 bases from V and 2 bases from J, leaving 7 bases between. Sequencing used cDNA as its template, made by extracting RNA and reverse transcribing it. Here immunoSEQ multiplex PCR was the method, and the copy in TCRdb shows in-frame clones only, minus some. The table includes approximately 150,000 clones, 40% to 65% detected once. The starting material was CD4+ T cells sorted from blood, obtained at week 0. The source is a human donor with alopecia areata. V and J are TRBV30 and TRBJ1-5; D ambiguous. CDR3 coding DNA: TGTGCCTGGAGTATGACGGGCAATCAGCCCCAGCATTTT. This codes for CAWSMTGNQPQHF. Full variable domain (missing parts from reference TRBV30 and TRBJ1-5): SQTIHQWPATLVQPVGSPLSLECTVEGTSNPNLYWYRQAAGRGLQLLFYSVGIGQISSEVPQNLSASRPQDRQFILSSKKLLLSDSGFYLCAWSMTGNQPQHFGDGTRLSIL.